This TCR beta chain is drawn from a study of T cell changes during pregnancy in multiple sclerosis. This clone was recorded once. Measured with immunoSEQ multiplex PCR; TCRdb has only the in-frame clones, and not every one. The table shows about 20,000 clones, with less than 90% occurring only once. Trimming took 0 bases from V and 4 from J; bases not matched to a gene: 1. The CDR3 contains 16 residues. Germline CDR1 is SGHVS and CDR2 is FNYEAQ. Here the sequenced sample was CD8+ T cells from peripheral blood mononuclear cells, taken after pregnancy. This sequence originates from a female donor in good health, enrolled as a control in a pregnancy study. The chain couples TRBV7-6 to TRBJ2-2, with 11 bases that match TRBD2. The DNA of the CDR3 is TGTGCCAGCAGCTTAGCGCTAGCGGGGGGCACCGGGGAGCTGTTTTTT. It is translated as CASSLALAGGTGELFF.